This T cell receptor beta chain appears in the sequencing data of a study of molecular identifiers for immune sequencing clone quantification. Study-level points and caveats: Clone sizes could be underestimated for highly expanded clones when identical TCR molecules share a barcode.

Germline V gene data show CDR1 as MGHRA and CDR2 as YSYEKL. Germline trimming cut 5 bases from V and 1 base from J; bases unmatched to any gene: 5. There are 15 residues in the CDR3. This clonotype was found a few times. No antigen is known for it. Via MiXCR, TCRdb re-called the PCR reads, giving one row per CDR3 protein. The table lists approximately 97,000 distinct CDR3 sequences, around 37% of them singletons. Sequences were obtained from naive CD8+ T cells from blood, with Jurkat cell RNA spiked in. The subset here: FACS-sorted CD8+CD4-CCR7+CD45RA+ naive T cells. The V gene is TRBV4-1, the J gene TRBJ1-5, with TRBD1 identical over 7 bases. The receptor was isolated from a human donor in good health. Some libraries in this study had Jurkat cell RNA spiked in. Written as DNA, the CDR3 is TGCGCCAGCAGCTGGGGGACAGCCAGCAATCAGCCCCAGCATTTT. Translation gives CASSWGTASNQPQHF.